This TCR beta chain comes out of a study of long-term antiretroviral therapy in people with HIV (dated 2022 in TCRdb). As for the study more broadly: The earliest samples were collected roughly a decade before the 2015 WHO recommendation for immediate ART, at a time when ART was usually postponed until CD4 counts fell. This retrospective serial study examined whether starting ART and sustained HIV suppression were associated with changes in the composition and diversity of the TRB repertoire in peripheral blood. No cross-contamination during QIAcube processing turned up in test extractions that ran a monoclonal T-cell line alongside about 35 polyclonal samples. Among the 25 to 30 participants with HIV, about 11 were female. The cohort contributed fewer than 200 cryopreserved PBMC samples from about 29 adults with confirmed HIV infection, collected serially over a mean of around 6 years (range 1-12). Broad study findings and their caveats: No data were available on ART adherence, viral resistance or therapy changes, limiting inferences about post-ART repertoire changes. Unsorted PBMC were profiled instead of sorted CD4+ and CD8+ T cells because pre-ART samples had limited cell numbers. The samples were dated from the mid-2000s to the late 2010s, and the ART regimens that were used may be less effective than current ART regimens. Compared with controls, HIV repertoires had narrower CDR3 length ranges, and the network structure pointed to an antigen-experienced repertoire that shifted only slightly toward naive after ART. Since PBMC availability was limited, sequencing covered only the TCR beta chain, with no alpha chain pairing. Starting ART was linked to a significant rise in TRB diversity, yet even after long-term ART the diversity remained significantly lower than in transplant donor controls. The repertoire was dominated across all time points by expanded TRB clones identified before ART initiation, although this dominance was seen to fluctuate and to decrease in many PLHIV after ART.

To note about this clone: There is no known antigen for this receptor. No quality values exist for individual bases; no much larger clone is one base distant.

The immunoSEQ hsTCRB v3.0 assay was used at survey level resolution for TRB variable region sequencing. TRB sequencing targeted a depth of about 40,000-50,000 T-cell genomes per sample. Pooled TRB libraries were sequenced on an Illumina MiSeq with a v3 150-cycle kit. As for how the authors treated the data: Analysis of repertoires was carried out in R inside a reproducible Nextflow workflow spanning QC, data transformation and analysis. LymphoSeq2, an R package for exploring AIRR-Seq data, was used to implement custom analyses. A few samples yielding fewer than 5000 total TRB sequences were excluded, leaving 188 analyzed HIV repertoires. Among the approximately 190 retained HIV repertoires, under 65 were collected before ART initiation and 129 after ART initiation. Repertoires were downsampled to 5000 TRB nucleotide sequences, and summary statistics were averaged over 100 downsampling iterations. TRB sequences were retained for analysis only if CDR3 regions of at least seven amino acids were present. Diversity was measured with a Shannon entropy-derived clonality score and the Gini coefficient. Repertoire networks linked the top 5000 CDR3 amino acid sequences whenever two sequences differed by an edit distance of one. GLIPH2 predicted antigen specificity groups and MHC restriction for TRB CDR3 amino acid sequences. CDR3 amino acid sequences were matched against VDJdb and McPAS-TCR to flag known CMV, EBV, HIV or tissue antigen associations. Pre-ART, post-ART and control groups were compared with Wilcoxon signed-rank tests and Holm-Bonferroni correction. TCRdb provides this immuneACCESS table in a form limited to in-frame rearrangements. Some clones are lacking; in checked studies, under half of them reflect an unresolved V gene, and why the rest are absent is not known. V, J and clone size were drawn from that table, and D and trimming were deduced from the DNA. The sample table lists 20,000 to 30,000 clones, roughly 77% of them with a count of one. The ten largest clones represent 5.7% of the sample.

Inclusion was restricted to participants for whom at least one PBMC sample before ART initiation and at least two post-ART samples were available. Every participant with HIV received treatment in the United States of America. Before DNA extraction, cryopreserved samples containing roughly 1-11 million PBMC were thawed and washed. At the time of the earliest PBMC sample for each participant with HIV, ages ranged from roughly 23 to 55 years. Each participant contributed PBMC samples from 1-4 timepoints before ART initiation and 2-8 timepoints after ART initiation, with a median of 7 samples. For every participant, serial HIV viral load, CD4+ T-cell count, ART history and demographic data were obtained. Genomic DNA was extracted from unsorted PBMC with a Qiagen kit on a QIAcube, processed in batches of 12 samples. At the junction V is shortened by 4 bases and J by 0 bases; bases outside the gene matches: 9. The CDR3 contains 16 residues, cysteine and phenylalanine counted. Of all the DNA, just the CDR3 is kept, 48 bases in frame from base 1. Via the germline V gene, CDR1 is SGDLS and CDR2 YYNGEE.

Source: unsorted PBMCs, taken 4.4 years after starting antiretroviral therapy. The clonotype comes from a man younger than 40 with HIV. The chain is assembled from TRBV9 and TRBJ2-7; TRBD1 lines up with 8 middle nucleotides. The DNA sequence follows: TGTGCCAGCAGCCCCGGGACAGGACGGCGCTCCTACGAGCAGTACTTC. Its translation is CASSPGTGRRSYEQYF.